This T cell receptor (beta chain) is drawn from a study of blood T cells in healthy people across ages. The study's findings and limits: Naive CD4+ cells and diversity were both higher in long-lived donors than in aged donors. Unsorted PBMCs prevented conclusive naive versus antigen-experienced comparison.

A remark on this clonotype: Its antigen is not identified.

CDR1 and CDR2 from the germline V gene are MNHEY and SVGAGI. The V and J ends lost 4 bases and 4 bases respectively, with 13 bases between them. This CDR3 has 14 amino acids. PCR was performed a second time for roughly 6 to 12 cycles using a sample-barcoded 5' primer and a J-beta primer mix. Each cDNA was tagged by a template-switch adaptor containing 12 random nucleotides. TCRdb itself ran the 5' RACE reads through MiXCR, one entry per CDR3 protein. The sample has about 900,000 distinct CDR3 sequences, around 48% seen once; the top ten hold roughly an eighth. The receptor's source is a man aged 30 to 45 in good health. Sequenced: blood. The rearrangement joins TRBV6-5 to TRBJ1-2, with D possibly being TRBD1 (6 bases). The CDR3 bases are TGTGCCAGCAGTTTAGAACAGGGTGGCTATGGCTACACCTTC. This sequence encodes CASSLEQGGYGYTF.